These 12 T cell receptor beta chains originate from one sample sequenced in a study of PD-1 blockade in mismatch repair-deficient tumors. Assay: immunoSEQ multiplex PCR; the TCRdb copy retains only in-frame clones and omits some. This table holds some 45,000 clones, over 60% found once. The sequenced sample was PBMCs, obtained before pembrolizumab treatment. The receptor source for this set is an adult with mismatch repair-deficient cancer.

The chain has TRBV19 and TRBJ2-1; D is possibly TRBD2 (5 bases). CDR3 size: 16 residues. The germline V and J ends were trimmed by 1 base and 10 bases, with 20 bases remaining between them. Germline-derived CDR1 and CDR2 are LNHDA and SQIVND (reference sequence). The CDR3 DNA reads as TGTGCCAGTAGTATAGCACGGGGAGTGGGCGGTCGGGAGCAGTTCTTC. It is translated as CASSIARGVGGREQFF.

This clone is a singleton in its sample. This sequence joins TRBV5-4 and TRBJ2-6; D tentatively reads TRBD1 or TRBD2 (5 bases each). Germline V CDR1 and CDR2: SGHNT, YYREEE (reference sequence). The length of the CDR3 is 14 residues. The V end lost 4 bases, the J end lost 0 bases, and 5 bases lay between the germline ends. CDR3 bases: TGTGCCAGCAGCGGGGGCTCTGGGGCCAACGTCCTGACTTTC. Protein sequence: CASSGGSGANVLTF.

Written as DNA, the CDR3 is TGTGCCAGCAGCCCCAGGGGGATGAACACTGAAGCTTTCTTT. Its protein is CASSPRGMNTEAFF. This chain connects TRBV7-8 to TRBJ1-1; TRBD1 agrees at 7 bases. The length of the CDR3 is 14 residues. Losses at the gene ends were 5 bases for V and 0 bases for J; bases not matched to a gene: 3. The V gene's germline CDR1 is SGHVS and CDR2 FQNEAQ.

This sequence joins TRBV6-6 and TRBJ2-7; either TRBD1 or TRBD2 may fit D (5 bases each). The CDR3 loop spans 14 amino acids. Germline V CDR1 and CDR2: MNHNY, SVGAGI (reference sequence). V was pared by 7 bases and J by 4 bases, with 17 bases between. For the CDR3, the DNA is TGTGCCAGCATAGGGACGGACTGGACATACGAGCAGTACTTC. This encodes CASIGTDWTYEQYF.

The CDR3 DNA reads TGTGCCAGCAGGCTGCCCGGTGGCACCGGGGAGCTGTTTTTT. This translates into CASRLPGGTGELFF. The chain has TRBV6-6 and TRBJ2-2; no definite D call. V gave up 6 bases and J gave up 4 bases, with 12 bases separating them. The CDR3 covers 14 residues. Germline assignment: CDR1 MNHNY and CDR2 SVGAGI (reference sequence).

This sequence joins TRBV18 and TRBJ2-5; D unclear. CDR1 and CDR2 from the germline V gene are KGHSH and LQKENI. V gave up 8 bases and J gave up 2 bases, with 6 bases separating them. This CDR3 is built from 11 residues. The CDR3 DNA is TGTGCCAGCACGGAACAAGAGACCCAGTACTTC. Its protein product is CASTEQETQYF.

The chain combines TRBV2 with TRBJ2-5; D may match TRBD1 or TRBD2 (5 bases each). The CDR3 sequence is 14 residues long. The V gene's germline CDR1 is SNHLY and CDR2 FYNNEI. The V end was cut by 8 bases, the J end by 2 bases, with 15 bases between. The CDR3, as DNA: TGTGCCAGCCGCCGGGACGAAAGTCAAGAGACCCAGTACTTC. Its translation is CASRRDESQETQYF.

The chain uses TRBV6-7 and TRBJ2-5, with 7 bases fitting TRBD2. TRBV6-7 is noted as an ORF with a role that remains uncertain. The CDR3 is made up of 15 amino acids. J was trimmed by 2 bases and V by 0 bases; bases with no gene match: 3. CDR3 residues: CASSYSGGVQETQYF. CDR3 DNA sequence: TGTGCCAGCAGTTACTCGGGGGGGGTACAAGAGACCCAGTACTTC.

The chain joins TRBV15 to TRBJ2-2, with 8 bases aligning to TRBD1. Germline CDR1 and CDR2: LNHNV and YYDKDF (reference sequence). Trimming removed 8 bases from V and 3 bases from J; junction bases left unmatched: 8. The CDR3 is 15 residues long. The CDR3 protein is CATRLDREDTGELFF. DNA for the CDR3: TGTGCCACCCGGCTGGACAGGGAGGACACCGGGGAGCTGTTTTTT. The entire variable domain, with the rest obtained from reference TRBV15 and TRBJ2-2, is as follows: DAMVIQNPRYQVTQFGKPVTLSCSQTLNHNVMYWYQQKSSQAPKLLFHYYDKDFNNEADTPDNFQSRRPNTSFCFLDIRSPGLGDTAMYLCATRLDREDTGELFFGEGSRLTVL.

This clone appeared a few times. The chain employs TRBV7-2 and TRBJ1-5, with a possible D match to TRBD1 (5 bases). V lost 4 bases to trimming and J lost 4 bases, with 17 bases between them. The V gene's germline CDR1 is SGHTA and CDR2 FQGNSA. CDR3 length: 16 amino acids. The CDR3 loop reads CASSSRPGPANQPQHF. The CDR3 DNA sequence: TGTGCCAGCAGCTCCCGACCGGGGCCAGCAAATCAGCCCCAGCATTTT.

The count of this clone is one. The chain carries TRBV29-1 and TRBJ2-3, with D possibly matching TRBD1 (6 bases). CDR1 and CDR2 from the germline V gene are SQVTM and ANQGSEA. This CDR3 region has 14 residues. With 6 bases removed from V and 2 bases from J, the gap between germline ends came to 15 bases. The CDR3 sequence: CSVCPQGTTDTQYF. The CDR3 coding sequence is TGCAGCGTCTGTCCCCAGGGGACCACAGATACGCAGTATTTT.

Here the CDR3 reads CASSATNRITDTQYF. In nucleotides, the CDR3 is TGTGCCAGCAGCGCAACAAACAGAATCACAGATACGCAGTATTTT. The rearrangement uses TRBV7-3 and TRBJ2-3; D gene ambiguous. The CDR3 covers 15 residues. Germline CDR1 SGHTA, CDR2 FQGTGA. Between the trimmed V and J ends, which lost 5 bases and 2 bases, there was a span of 14 bases.